The clone carrying this TCR beta chain was seen a few times. What it binds is not known. Germline V gene sequence: CDR1 SGHRS, CDR2 YFSETQ. This CDR3 has 15 residues. V dropped 1 base and J dropped 4 bases, with 15 bases sitting between them. This sample stems from a study of beta chain features in type 1 diabetes. Sorting with CD45RO/CCR7/CD25/CD127/CD95/CD27 yielded naive, central memory, regulatory and stem-like memory CD4+ cells. The investigators reverse transcribed all of the isolated RNA, so they sequenced expressed TCRB transcripts. Measured with immunoSEQ multiplex PCR; TCRdb has only the in-frame clones, and not every one. The repertoire includes approximately 250,000 clones, 7.5% to 10% of them detected once, and under 0.035% sits in the top ten. Whole-study findings and limits: The question of HLA type influencing TCRB rearrangement was one that remained unresolved here.

V is TRBV5-1 and J is TRBJ2-7; D not resolved. The clonotype comes from a woman between 18 and 30 years old in good health. The sequenced sample consisted of naive CD4+ T cells from blood. DNA for the CDR3: TGCGCCAGCAGCTTGTCGGGTGCCGTATATTACGAGCAGTACTTC. It codes for CASSLSGAVYYEQYF. Drawing the rest from reference TRBV5-1 and TRBJ2-7, the complete variable domain is KAGVTQTPRYLIKTRGQQVTLSCSPISGHRSVSWYQQTPGQGLQFLFEYFSETQRNKGNFPGRFSGRQFSNSRSEMNVSTLELGDSALYLCASSLSGAVYYEQYFGPGTRLTVT.